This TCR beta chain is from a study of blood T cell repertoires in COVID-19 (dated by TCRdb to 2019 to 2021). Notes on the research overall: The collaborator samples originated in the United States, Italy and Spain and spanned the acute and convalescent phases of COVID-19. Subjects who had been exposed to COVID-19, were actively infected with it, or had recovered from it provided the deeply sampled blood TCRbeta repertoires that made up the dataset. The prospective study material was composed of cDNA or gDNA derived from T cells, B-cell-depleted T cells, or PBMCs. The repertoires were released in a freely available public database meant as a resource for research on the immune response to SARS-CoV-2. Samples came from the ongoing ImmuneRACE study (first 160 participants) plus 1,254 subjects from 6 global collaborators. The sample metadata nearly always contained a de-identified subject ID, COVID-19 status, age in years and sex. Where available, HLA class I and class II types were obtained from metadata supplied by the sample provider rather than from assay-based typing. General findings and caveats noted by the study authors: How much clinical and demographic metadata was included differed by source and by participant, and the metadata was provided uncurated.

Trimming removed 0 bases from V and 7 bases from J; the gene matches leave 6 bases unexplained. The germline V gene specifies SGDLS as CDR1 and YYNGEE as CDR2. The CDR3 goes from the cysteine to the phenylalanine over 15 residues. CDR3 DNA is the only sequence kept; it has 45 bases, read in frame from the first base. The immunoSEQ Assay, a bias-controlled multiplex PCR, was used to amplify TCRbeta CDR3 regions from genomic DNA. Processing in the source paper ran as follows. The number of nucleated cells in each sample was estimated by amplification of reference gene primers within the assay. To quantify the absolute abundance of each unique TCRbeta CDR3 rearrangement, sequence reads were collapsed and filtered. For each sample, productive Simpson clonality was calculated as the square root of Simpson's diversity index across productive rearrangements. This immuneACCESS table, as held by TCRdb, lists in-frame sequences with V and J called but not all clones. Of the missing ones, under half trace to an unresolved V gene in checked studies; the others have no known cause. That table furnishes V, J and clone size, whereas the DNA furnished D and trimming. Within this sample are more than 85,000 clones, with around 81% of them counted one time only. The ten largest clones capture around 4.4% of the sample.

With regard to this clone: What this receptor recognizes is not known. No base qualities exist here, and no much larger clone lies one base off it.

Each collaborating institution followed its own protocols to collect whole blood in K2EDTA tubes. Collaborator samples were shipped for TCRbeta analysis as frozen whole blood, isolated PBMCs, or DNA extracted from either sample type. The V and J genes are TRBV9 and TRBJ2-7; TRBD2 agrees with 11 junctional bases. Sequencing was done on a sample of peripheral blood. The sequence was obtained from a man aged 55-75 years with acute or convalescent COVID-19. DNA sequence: TGTGCCAGCAGCGTAGAGGCTAGCGGGGGGACTGAGCAGTACTTC. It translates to CASSVEASGGTEQYF.